This T cell receptor beta chain comes out of a study of blood T cell repertoires in COVID-19 (TCRdb year 2020). As for the study more broadly: The collaborator samples originated in the United States, Italy and Spain and spanned the acute and convalescent phases of COVID-19. The prospective study material was composed of cDNA or gDNA derived from T cells, B-cell-depleted T cells, or PBMCs. Deeply sampled blood TCRbeta repertoires from subjects exposed to, actively infected with, or recovered from COVID-19 were included in the dataset. The repertoires were made available in a free public database intended to serve as a resource for research on the immune response to SARS-CoV-2. Samples were obtained from the ongoing ImmuneRACE study (first 160 participants) and from 1,254 subjects provided by 6 global collaborators. Nearly every sample came with metadata listing a de-identified subject ID, COVID-19 status, age in years and sex. HLA class I and class II types, where available, came from metadata supplied by the sample provider rather than from assay-based typing.

Overall results and qualifications from the work: The quantity of clinical and demographic metadata differed by source and by participant and was supplied without curation.

TCRbeta CDR3 regions were amplified from genomic DNA using the immunoSEQ Assay, a bias-controlled multiplex PCR. The study's own analysis went as follows. The number of nucleated cells in each sample was estimated by amplification of reference gene primers within the assay. To quantify the absolute abundance of each unique TCRbeta CDR3 rearrangement, sequence reads were collapsed and filtered. For each sample, productive Simpson clonality was calculated by taking the square root of Simpson's diversity index across productive rearrangements. The table was pulled from immuneACCESS by TCRdb, which kept in-frame rearrangements only. Such tables lose some clones; where checked, under half of the loss comes from unresolved V genes, and the rest has no known cause. V and J calls and clone size are given by that table; D and trimming were obtained from the DNA. Recorded for this sample are about 140,000 clones; around 80% of them occurred a single time. Roughly 1.7% of the sample lies in the top ten.

Concerning this clone itself: Its recognized antigen is unknown. No clone much larger than this one lies a single base away; base qualities are absent.

Enrolling through a virtual design, the prospective study's participants ranged in age from roughly 18 to 95 years and lived across 20 to 25 United States geographic areas. In the prospective study, participants were assigned to cohorts based on the clinical history participants reported in a screening survey and a study questionnaire. Exposed participants were defined as having been in contact with someone with a PCR-confirmed or clinician-diagnosed COVID-19 case within 2 weeks of study entry. Mobile phlebotomists in the prospective study collected whole blood, serum and a nasopharyngeal or oropharyngeal swab from every participant. Participants in the prospective study had the option to provide additional blood draws and questionnaires over a roughly two-month period. Before DNA extraction, blood samples from the prospective study were shipped at room temperature or frozen. The sequence was collected from a woman aged 18-29 years who had been exposed to COVID-19. The sequenced sample consisted of PBMCs or T cells enriched from blood (not recorded which).

For the CDR3, the sequence is CASSQDMGLPSYEQYF. The DNA sequence follows: TGCGCCAGCAGCCAAGATATGGGACTGCCGTCCTACGAGCAGTACTTC. The chain is encoded by TRBV4-1 joined to TRBJ2-7; perhaps TRBD2 is the D gene, with 6 bases matching. V loses 0 bases of germline sequence and J loses 1 base, and the interval between the two ends is 13 bases. CDR1 and CDR2 were assigned from the germline V gene as MGHRA and YSYEKL. Including cysteine and phenylalanine, the CDR3 has 16 amino acids. The CDR3 DNA has 48 bases and is translated from base 1.